The present T cell receptor beta chain was sequenced within a study of CD8+ T cells in alopecia areata. Background on the study: Oral tofacitinib, 5 to 10 mg twice daily, was given in an open-label trial. Study-wide findings and caveats: Affected scalp, especially in alopecia totalis/universalis, had a higher clonality than normal scalp did.

Of note for this clone: Antigen unknown.

This CDR3 region has 12 residues. Germline V gene sequence: CDR1 GTSNPN, CDR2 SVGIG (reference sequence). The V gene lost 0 bases and the J gene lost 13 bases, with 13 bases spanning the gap. RNA was isolated and reverse transcribed to cDNA, the sequencing template. Profiled with immunoSEQ multiplex PCR; TCRdb holds only in-frame clones, not every one. The sample contains about 97,000 clones, around 45% of which appear only once. Alopecia areata patients provided lesional scalp punch biopsies and peripheral blood. The sequence was collected from a human donor with alopecia areata. Sequenced material: CD4+ T cells sorted from blood. The chain combines TRBV30 with TRBJ2-1, with D perhaps matching TRBD2 (5 bases). The CDR3 DNA reads TGTGCCTGGAGTGTATCCCCGGGAATCCAGTTCTTC. As protein: CAWSVSPGIQFF.